The TCR beta chain described here comes from a study of regulatory and conventional T cells in RAG deficiency. General study points: Other subsets showed 9 to 10-fold reductions, but Treg unique TCR beta sequences fell roughly 100-fold in these patients. Sorted Omenn CD25-high CD127-low cells may not be bona fide Tregs.

Blood CD4+ CD25-high CD127-low regulatory T cells supplied the genomic DNA template. A single count supports this clone. Its antigen is currently unknown. Its ends do not fully match the called genes, so a read error is possible. The sample carries other DNA sequences with the same CDR3. The CDR3 is made up of 17 amino acids. Germline V gives CDR1 MNHEY, CDR2 SMNVEV (reference sequence). Sequencing used immunoSEQ multiplex PCR; TCRdb keeps in-frame clones, though not all of them. The table records 5,500 to 8,500 clones, around 91% of them present only once. This same sample was also part of a study on regulatory T cells. That study adds: The PCR used 52 TRBV and 13 TRBJ primers.

The sequenced material came from CD127- CD25+ CD4+ Tregs sorted from blood. The sequence came from a human donor in good health. The chain recombines TRBV27 with TRBJ2-3; TRBD1 agrees at 7 bases. CDR3 loop: CASSPLIEDRFADTQYF. DNA of the CDR3: TGTGCTAGCAGTCCCCTTATCGAGGACAGGTTTGCGGATACGCAGTATTTT.